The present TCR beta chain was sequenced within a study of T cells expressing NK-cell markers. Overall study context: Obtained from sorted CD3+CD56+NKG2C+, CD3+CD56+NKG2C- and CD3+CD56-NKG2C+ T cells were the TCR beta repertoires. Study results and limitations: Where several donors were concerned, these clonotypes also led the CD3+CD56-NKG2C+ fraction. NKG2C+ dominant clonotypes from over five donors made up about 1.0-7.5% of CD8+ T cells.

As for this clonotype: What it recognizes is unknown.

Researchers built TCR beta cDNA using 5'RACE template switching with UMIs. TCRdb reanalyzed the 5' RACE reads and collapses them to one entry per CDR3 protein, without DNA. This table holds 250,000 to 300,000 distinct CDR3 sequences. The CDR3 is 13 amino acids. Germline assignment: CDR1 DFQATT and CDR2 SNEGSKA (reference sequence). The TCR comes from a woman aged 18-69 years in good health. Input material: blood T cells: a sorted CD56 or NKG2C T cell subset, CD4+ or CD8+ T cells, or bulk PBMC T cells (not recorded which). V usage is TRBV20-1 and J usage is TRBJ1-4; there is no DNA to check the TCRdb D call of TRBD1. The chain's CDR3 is CSAPRDIGEKLFF.